The next 18 T cell receptor beta chains were all read from a single sample in a study of early T cells in non-severe SARS-CoV-2 infection. Via MiXCR, TCRdb re-called the 5' RACE reads, giving one row per CDR3 protein. The profile covers about 64,000 distinct CDR3 sequences, with about 10% appearing a single time and less than 3.5% taken by the ten largest. Here the sequenced sample was whole blood, taken at baseline. The origin of the receptors is an adult who was a healthcare worker with PCR-confirmed SARS-CoV-2 infection or an uninfected control (not recorded which).

This clonotype was counted ten times or more. The chain couples TRBV28 to TRBJ2-1; 7 nucleotides line up with TRBD1. Germline CDR1 is MDHEN and CDR2 is SYDVKM. Trimming cost V 5 bases and J 7 bases; bases outside gene matches: 11. This CDR3 has 15 residues. This CDR3 reads CASSPNPTGRNEQFF. The CDR3, as DNA: TGTGCCAGCAGTCCGAACCCGACAGGGCGTAATGAGCAGTTCTTC. The whole variable domain, remainder taken from reference TRBV28 and TRBJ2-1, is DVKVTQSSRYLVKRTGEKVFLECVQDMDHENMFWYRQDPGLGLRLIYFSYDVKMKEKGDIPEGYSVSREKKERFSLILESASTNQTSMYLCASSPNPTGRNEQFFGPGTRLTVL.

At least ten counts were recorded for this clonotype. The V gene is TRBV11-3, the J gene TRBJ2-1, with 11 bases fitting TRBD2. Germline loops: CDR1 SGHNT, CDR2 YENEEA. The CDR3 is 16 residues long. The V gene end was trimmed by 5 bases and the J gene end by 7 bases; junction bases not matched to a gene: 10. CDR3 DNA sequence: TGTGCCAGCAGCCCCGGACTAGCGGGTCCGGGAAATGAGCAGTTCTTC. It is translated as CASSPGLAGPGNEQFF.

The sample holds many counts of this clonotype. The genes are TRBV28 and TRBJ2-3; TRBD2 matches at 9 bases. Unmatched junction bases numbered 6, after V lost 5 bases and J lost 3 bases. The CDR3 has 15 residues. CDR1 MDHEN and CDR2 SYDVKM come from the germline V gene. The CDR3 DNA is TGTGCCAGCAGTCGAGGCGGGGGGGCGACAGATACGCAGTATTTT. As protein: CASSRGGGATDTQYF. Using reference TRBV28 and TRBJ2-3 for the parts outside the CDR3, the full variable domain is DVKVTQSSRYLVKRTGEKVFLECVQDMDHENMFWYRQDPGLGLRLIYFSYDVKMKEKGDIPEGYSVSREKKERFSLILESASTNQTSMYLCASSRGGGATDTQYFGPGTRLTVL.

The V call is TRBV5-4, the J call TRBJ1-5; D gene ambiguous. The CDR3 totals 13 residues. V was shortened by 0 bases and J by 5 bases, with 6 bases between the two germline ends. The germline V gene encodes CDR1 SGHNT and CDR2 YYREEE (reference sequence). Here the CDR3 DNA reads TGTGCCAGCAGCTTGGCCGGGGATCAGCCCCAGCATTTT. It translates to CASSLAGDQPQHF.

The chain employs TRBV12-3 or TRBV12-4 and TRBJ1-2, with D possibly TRBD1 on 6 matching bases. CDR3 length: 13 residues. Trimming pared 5 bases from V and 8 bases from J, leaving 15 bases between. The CDR3 protein is CASSATGGLGYTF. The CDR3 nucleotides are TGTGCCAGCAGTGCGACAGGTGGCTTAGGCTACACCTTC.

This clonotype showed up many times. The chain uses TRBV6-5 and TRBJ1-2; D not certain. The germline gives CDR1 MNHEY, CDR2 SVGAGI. With 0 bases removed from V and 4 bases from J, the gap between germline ends came to 15 bases. The CDR3 is made up of 16 amino acids. DNA of the CDR3: TGTGCCAGCAGTTACTCGATCTGGCGCGGAGTCTATGGCTACACCTTC. It encodes CASSYSIWRGVYGYTF.

V usage is TRBV5-1 and J usage is TRBJ1-2; D is perhaps TRBD1 (5 bases). CDR1 SGHRS and CDR2 YFSETQ come from the germline V gene. This CDR3 is 14 amino acids long. The V end was cut by 3 bases, the J end by 10 bases, with 19 bases between. In DNA, the CDR3 is TGCGCCAGCAGCTCCACCCGGGGCGTAATGACCTACACCTTC. This sequence encodes CASSSTRGVMTYTF.

This clonotype appeared many times. The gene calls are TRBV20-1 and TRBJ2-4; maybe TRBD2 (6 bases). The CDR3 has 13 residues. Trimming took 0 bases from V and 8 from J, leaving 11 bases between them. In germline, CDR1 is DFQATT, CDR2 SNEGSKA (reference sequence). The CDR3 nucleotides read TGCAGTGCTAGAGATTCGTGGGGGGACATTCAGTACTTC. Residues: CSARDSWGDIQYF.

This clonotype was counted at least ten times. The chain has TRBV12-3 or TRBV12-4 and TRBJ2-5; D may be TRBD1 (6 bases). CDR3 length equals 14 residues. Deletions cut 6 bases from V and 7 bases from J, with 18 bases between. The CDR3 loop reads CASSSDSQGWTQYF. The CDR3 nucleotides are TGTGCCAGCAGCTCGGACAGTCAAGGTTGGACCCAGTACTTC.

This chain joins TRBV7-9 and TRBJ2-1; the D gene is possibly TRBD2 (6 bases). Germline V gene data show CDR1 as SEHNR and CDR2 as FQNEAQ (reference sequence). Trimming cost V 6 bases and J 5 bases, with 20 bases left between them. CDR3 length equals 16 residues. The DNA for the CDR3 is TGTGCCAGCAGTTCTACACCCCGGAGGGGTAACAATGAGCAGTTCTTC. Translated: CASSSTPRRGNNEQFF. Using reference TRBV7-9 and TRBJ2-1 for the parts outside the CDR3, the full variable domain is DTGVSQNPRHKITKRGQNVTFRCDPISEHNRLYWYRQTLGQGPEFLTYFQNEAQLEKSRLLSDRFSAERPKGSFSTLEIQRTEQGDSAMYLCASSSTPRRGNNEQFFGPGTRLTVL.

This clonotype was seen repeatedly, ten times or more. This chain connects TRBV30 to TRBJ1-5; D might be TRBD1 (6 bases). The germline V gene encodes CDR1 GTSNPN and CDR2 SVGIG (reference sequence). V lost 4 bases and J lost 2, with 12 bases in between. The CDR3 is made up of 14 amino acids. The CDR3 spells CAWNQGFGNQPQHF. Written as DNA, the CDR3 is TGTGCCTGGAACCAGGGGTTTGGCAATCAGCCCCAGCATTTT.

At least ten counts were recorded for this clonotype. The V gene is TRBV7-2, the J gene TRBJ2-7; 12 nucleotides align to TRBD2. V was clipped by 3 bases and J by 3 bases; unmatched bases: 3. CDR3 length: 15 residues. The germline CDR1 and CDR2 sequences are SGHTA and FQGNSA. CDR3 DNA sequence: TGTGCCAGCAGCTTGCTGACTAGCGGGGGCTACGAGCAGTACTTC. Translating it yields CASSLLTSGGYEQYF.

The chain links TRBV3-1 to TRBJ1-6; 8 bases line up with TRBD1. V shed 6 bases and J 9 bases; nucleotides not matched to a gene: 7. Germline-derived CDR1 and CDR2 are LGHDT and YNNKEL (reference sequence). The CDR3 sequence is 14 residues long. The CDR3, as DNA: TGTGCCAGCAGTAACGGACAGGGACTTTCACCCCTCCACTTT. It codes for CASSNGQGLSPLHF.

The V call is TRBV7-9, the J call TRBJ2-1; D not certain. This CDR3 comprises 14 residues. Germline CDR1 reads SEHNR; CDR2 reads FQNEAQ (reference sequence). Trimming removed 4 bases at V and 1 base at J, with 8 bases between. As DNA, the CDR3 is TGTGCCAGCAGCTCCCCCCCATCCTACAATGAGCAGTTCTTC. This sequence encodes CASSSPPSYNEQFF. The full variable domain, rest sourced from reference TRBV7-9 and TRBJ2-1, is DTGVSQNPRHKITKRGQNVTFRCDPISEHNRLYWYRQTLGQGPEFLTYFQNEAQLEKSRLLSDRFSAERPKGSFSTLEIQRTEQGDSAMYLCASSSPPSYNEQFFGPGTRLTVL.

The chain couples TRBV30 to TRBJ2-7; D possibly corresponds to TRBD2 (6 bases). Between the trimmed V and J ends, which lost 5 bases and 4 bases, there was a span of 15 bases. The germline CDR1 and CDR2 sequences are GTSNPN and SVGIG (reference sequence). The CDR3 totals 13 residues. CDR3 sequence reads: CAWDRGVQYEQYF. DNA of the CDR3: TGTGCCTGGGATCGCGGGGTCCAATACGAGCAGTACTTC.

The rearrangement joins TRBV30 to TRBJ1-5, with a weak D call TRBD1 (5 bases). Germline V gene lookup returns CDR1 GTSNPN and CDR2 SVGIG (reference sequence). The CDR3 covers 12 residues. Trimming pared 5 bases from V and 5 bases from J, leaving 10 bases between. CDR3 residues: CAWGDSHQPQHF. CDR3 DNA sequence: TGTGCCTGGGGGGACTCTCATCAGCCCCAGCATTTT.

This clonotype was seen a few times. The chain has TRBV27 and TRBJ2-5, with D maybe TRBD1 (6 bases). V was pared by 2 bases and J by 5 bases, with 12 bases between. The CDR3 is made up of 14 amino acids. The germline V gene has CDR1 MNHEY and CDR2 SMNVEV (reference sequence). CDR3 loop: CASSLVQGGETQYF. CDR3 sequence (DNA): TGTGCCAGCAGTTTAGTACAGGGCGGGGAGACCCAGTACTTC.

This clonotype was counted ten times or more. The CDR3 nucleotides read TGTGCCAGCAGCTCTACGACAGGGATTGAAGCTTTCTTT. As protein: CASSSTTGIEAFF. The rearrangement links TRBV7-8 to TRBJ1-1; 7 nucleotides agree with TRBD1. CDR3 length equals 13 residues. Germline lookup yields CDR1 SGHVS and CDR2 FQNEAQ. V lost 4 bases to trimming and J lost 7 bases; unmatched junction nucleotides: 6.